This T cell receptor (beta chain) was observed in a study of T cell responses to AZD1222 COVID-19 vaccine. Study findings and constraints: Donors, mostly white British, included more females; clonal diversity was possibly underestimated. Spike regions recognized by vaccine-associated CD4 TCRs spanned the protein, led by 160-218 and 743-854.

Data came from immunoSEQ multiplex PCR; TCRdb stores just in-frame clones and leaves some out. The profile shows roughly 120,000 clones, roughly 85% of them singletons. Trimming took 5 bases from V and 8 from J, leaving 15 bases between them. This CDR3 is 13 amino acids long. In germline, CDR1 is MDHEN, CDR2 SYDVKM. A note on this clone: Its specificity is unknown.

The chain carries TRBV28 and TRBJ1-2; maybe TRBD1 (6 bases). The receptor was isolated from an adult in good health. This specimen consisted of peripheral blood, obtained on day 0 of MenACWY control vaccination. The CDR3: CASSLLGGGGYTF. The CDR3 DNA follows: TGTGCCAGCAGTCTCCTCGGAGGGGGAGGCTACACCTTC.